This T cell receptor beta chain was documented in a study of blood T cell repertoires in COVID-19. Across the whole study: There were acute and convalescent COVID-19 samples, and they came from the United States, Italy and Spain. PBMCs, B-cell-depleted T cells, or T cells were the source of the cDNA or gDNA that made up the material.

Trimming shortened V by 2 bases and J by 8 bases, and 15 bases separated the two germline ends. Germline V gene sequence: CDR1 MNHNY, CDR2 SVGAGI (reference sequence). The CDR3 loop spans 14 amino acids. Measured with immunoSEQ multiplex PCR; TCRdb has only the in-frame clones, and not every one. The sample consists of roughly 120,000 clones, about 85% of them appearing once. The chain joins TRBV6-6 to TRBJ1-1; possible D gene TRBD1, 5 bases. The TCR sequence derives from a woman aged 80 or over with COVID-19, enrolled during active disease. Sequenced: peripheral blood. CDR3: CASSYAQGSYEAFF. As DNA, the CDR3 is TGTGCCAGCAGTTACGCCCAGGGATCGTACGAAGCTTTCTTT.